Shown below are 15 T cell receptor beta chains from a single sample sequenced in a study of cytotoxic CD8 clonotypes in ibrutinib-treated CLL. Sequenced by immunoSEQ multiplex PCR; TCRdb stores in-frame clones only, minus some. Here the sample spans about 160,000 clones, approximately 80% being singletons. The source material was PBMCs, sampled after 12 months of ibrutinib treatment. The receptors were sampled from a human donor with chronic lymphocytic leukemia.

The gene calls are TRBV29-1 and TRBJ2-7; 7 bases fit TRBD2. CDR1 is SQVTM, CDR2 ANQGSEA, per germline. The junction had 7 bases not matched to a gene; V was cut back by 4 bases and J by 1 base. CDR3 length equals 14 residues. The CDR3 protein is CSVGLAVSSYEQYF. The DNA of the CDR3 is TGCAGCGTTGGTCTAGCGGTATCATCCTACGAGCAGTACTTC.

The J gene is TRBJ2-7, the V gene TRBV2, with 7 nucleotides matching TRBD1. Germline CDR1 reads SNHLY; CDR2 reads FYNNEI. V gave up 10 bases and J gave up 4 bases; unmatched junction bases: 7. The CDR3 runs 12 residues. The CDR3 nucleotides are TGTGCCACCGACAGGGCCGTTTACGAGCAGTACTTC. Its protein is CATDRAVYEQYF.

This clone was seen a single time. The rearrangement uses TRBV5-4 and TRBJ1-2; D is undetermined. The CDR3 spans 16 residues. V lost 1 base, J lost 2 bases, and 15 bases lay in between. In germline, CDR1 is SGHNT, CDR2 YYREEE (reference sequence). The CDR3 nucleotides are TGTGCCAGCAGCTTGTCACACGGACGGAACAACTATGGCTACACCTTC. It specifies CASSLSHGRNNYGYTF.

This clone was observed a handful of times. J is TRBJ2-1 and V is TRBV27; 11 bases align to TRBD1. The CDR3 spans 15 residues. Germline CDR1 MNHEY, CDR2 SMNVEV (reference sequence). The J segment lost 3 bases and the V segment lost 2 bases, leaving 0 bases of the junction unmatched. CDR3 amino acids: CASSLGTGGYNEQFF. CDR3 DNA: TGTGCCAGCAGTTTAGGGACAGGGGGCTACAATGAGCAGTTCTTC.

The rearrangement links TRBV2 to TRBJ1-6; D is uncertain. Per germline, CDR1 SNHLY and CDR2 FYNNEI. The CDR3 has 15 amino acids. V was pared by 2 bases and J by 7 bases, with 12 bases between. As DNA, the CDR3 is TGTGCCAGCAGTGAAATAGAACTAGGGAATTCACCCCTCCACTTT. Encoded protein: CASSEIELGNSPLHF.

The chain carries TRBV28 and TRBJ2-7; D possibly matches TRBD1 or TRBD2 (5 bases each). The CDR3 spans 22 residues. Germline V lookup: CDR1 MDHEN, CDR2 SYDVKM. Trimming cost V 3 bases and J 6 bases, with 39 bases left between them. CDR3 in amino acids: CASSFPGVLVPSYLGREPEQYF. The CDR3 DNA sequence: TGTGCCAGCAGTTTTCCCGGTGTTCTCGTACCCTCCTACTTGGGACGAGAGCCCGAGCAGTACTTC.

The chain employs TRBV10-3 and TRBJ2-7; either TRBD1 or TRBD2 may supply D (6 bases each). CDR3 size: 16 residues. Germline V gene lookup returns CDR1 ENHRY and CDR2 SYGVKD. Trimming stripped 6 bases from V and 3 bases from J, with 21 bases between. In nucleotides, the CDR3 is TGTGCCATCAGGAGGGACGCAAGTGGGGGGCACTACGAGCAGTACTTC. Translation gives CAIRRDASGGHYEQYF.

This clone was observed at least ten times. This rearrangement joins TRBV7-2 to TRBJ1-2; D not resolved. This CDR3 is built from 12 residues. V dropped 3 bases and J dropped 8 bases, with 10 bases sitting between them. CDR1 is SGHTA and CDR2 is FQGNSA in the germline V gene. The CDR3 sequence is CASSFYTGGYTF. The CDR3 region has the DNA TGTGCCAGCAGCTTCTATACGGGGGGCTACACCTTC.

The rearrangement links TRBV7-2 to TRBJ2-1; 13 bases are shared with TRBD2. The germline V gene has CDR1 SGHTA and CDR2 FQGNSA. V lost 5 bases to trimming and J lost 7 bases; unmatched junction nucleotides: 5. CDR3 size: 15 residues. CDR3 in amino acids: CASSRTSGSWNEQFF. Here the CDR3 DNA reads TGTGCCAGCAGCCGGACTAGCGGGAGTTGGAATGAGCAGTTCTTC.

The J gene is TRBJ1-1, the V gene TRBV2, with D tentatively TRBD1 (6 bases). The CDR3 loop spans 14 amino acids. The V end lost 6 bases, the J end lost 1 base, and 12 bases lay between the germline ends. Germline values: CDR1 SNHLY, CDR2 FYNNEI. The DNA of the CDR3 is TGTGCCAGCAGCGACACAGGGCCGAACACTGAAGCTTTCTTT. Its translation is CASSDTGPNTEAFF. Complete variable domain (other parts from reference TRBV2 and TRBJ1-1): EPEVTQTPSHQVTQMGQEVILRCVPISNHLYFYWYRQILGQKVEFLVSFYNNEISEKSEIFDDQFSVERPDGSNFTLKIRSTKLEDSAMYFCASSDTGPNTEAFFGQGTRLTVV.

V gene TRBV7-2 combines with J gene TRBJ2-2, with 11 bases identical to TRBD2. The V gene's germline CDR1 is SGHTA and CDR2 FQGNSA. Trimming removed 1 base from V and 6 bases from J; junction bases left unmatched: 1. This CDR3 comprises 15 residues. CDR3 coding DNA: TGTGCCAGCAGCTTAGTAGCGGGAGGGCCCGGGGAGCTGTTTTTT. Its protein is CASSLVAGGPGELFF.

This clone was seen only a few times. The chain recombines TRBV29-1 with TRBJ1-1, with D perhaps matching TRBD1 (6 bases). Germline lookup yields CDR1 SQVTM and CDR2 ANQGSEA. The CDR3 extends over 11 amino acids. Trimming took off 4 bases at V and 6 bases at J, with 9 bases between the two ends. CDR3 in DNA: TGCAGCGTTGCCAGGGGCGCTGAAGCTTTCTTT. Translating gives CSVARGAEAFF.

V gene TRBV19 combines with J gene TRBJ2-7; either TRBD1 or TRBD2 may supply D (5 bases each). V lost 6 bases, J lost 3 bases, and 18 bases lay in between. CDR1 is LNHDA, CDR2 SQIVND, per germline (reference sequence). The CDR3 is 15 residues long. CDR3 protein: CASSVQARGVYEQYF. CDR3 bases: TGTGCCAGTAGCGTACAGGCACGAGGGGTCTACGAGCAGTACTTC.

This chain uses TRBV7-2 with TRBJ1-5, with D unclear. CDR1 is SGHTA and CDR2 is FQGNSA in the germline V gene. V was pared by 0 bases and J by 5 bases, with 8 bases between. The CDR3 is 14 residues long. The CDR3: CASSLAGTHQPQHF. CDR3 sequence (DNA): TGTGCCAGCAGCTTAGCGGGAACCCATCAGCCCCAGCATTTT.

This chain links TRBV4-2 with TRBJ2-1; tentative D call: TRBD1 (5 bases). The CDR3 is 15 residues long. Germline V gene data show CDR1 as LGHNA and CDR2 as YNFKEQ. Trimming cost V 1 base and J 10 bases, with 17 bases left between them. The CDR3, as DNA: TGTGCCAGCAGCCAAGTTGAAGCTCGTGGGGCGGAGCAGTTCTTC. The encoded protein is CASSQVEARGAEQFF.